This T cell receptor beta chain was retrieved from a study of CD4 T cells in relation to SARS-CoV-2 and coronaviruses. Study-level information: PBMCs were cultured with antigen for roughly nine days before TCR beta sequencing. The negative reference was HIV-1 Nef peptide pool or peptide-free culture.

A word on this clone: The target antigen is unknown.

Unexposed donor CD4+ T cells date from 2011-2018, before the COVID-19 pandemic. Isolation of CD4+ T cells took place after approximately 10 days in culture. Cultures held under 2.5 million PBMCs per well with roughly 10 IU/ml IL-2. Study-wide results and limits: Monoreactive clones expanded significantly more to SARS-CoV-2 than crossreactive clones did.

Sequencing was performed with immunoSEQ multiplex PCR; in TCRdb, only in-frame clones are kept and a portion is missing. The table lists roughly 31,000 clones, around 72% of them singletons, with more than 9% in the top ten. Looked up from germline, CDR1 is SEHNR and CDR2 is FQNEAQ (reference sequence). CDR3 length: 19 residues. The junction had 10 bases not matched to a gene; V was cut back by 5 bases and J by 0 bases. The receptor comes from a human donor in good health. V gene TRBV7-9 combines with J gene TRBJ2-1; 13 positions match TRBD2. Sequenced material: CD4+ T cells from PBMCs, cultured in vitro. The CDR3 sequence is CASSPYTSGRAASYNEQFF. The CDR3 region has the DNA TGTGCCAGCAGCCCCTATACTAGCGGGAGGGCCGCCTCCTACAATGAGCAGTTCTTC.